A single sample gave rise to the 20 T cell receptor beta chains below, sequenced in a study of shared clonotypes between healthy human individuals. Using immunoSEQ multiplex PCR, the repertoire was profiled, and TCRdb retains in-frame clones only, with some absent. The data contain millions of clones, 80% to 95% of them singletons. What was sequenced was naive CD4+ T cells from PBMCs. Subset indicated: CD45RA+ positively selected. Receptors originate from a man younger than 30 in good health. Some clones in this sample may be carry-over from other donors' samples.

The count of this clone is one. The chain is built from TRBV5-4 and TRBJ2-3, with D hard to call. Germline V gives CDR1 SGHNT, CDR2 YYREEE (reference sequence). V lost 2 bases and J lost 4, with 11 bases in between. The CDR3 totals 14 residues. The CDR3 nucleotides read TGTGCCAGCAGCTTATTGTGGGCCCCAGATACGCAGTATTTT. Protein sequence: CASSLLWAPDTQYF.

This clone was observed a few times. The chain uses TRBV18 and TRBJ1-1; D is uncertain. This CDR3 has 13 residues. The germline V gene encodes CDR1 KGHSH and CDR2 LQKENI. V lost 4 bases to trimming and J lost 7 bases, with 13 bases between them. Here the CDR3 DNA reads TGTGCCAGCTCACGAGATGGCGGGTATGAAGCTTTCTTT. Translated, it gives CASSRDGGYEAFF.

The chain joins TRBV7-2 to TRBJ2-1, with 8 bases aligning to TRBD1. The CDR3 runs 13 residues. The V gene end was trimmed by 6 bases and the J gene end by 8 bases; junction bases not matched to a gene: 6. Germline CDR1 reads SGHTA; CDR2 reads FQGNSA. This chain's CDR3 is CASRFGQGYEQFF. In nucleotides, the CDR3 is TGTGCCAGCAGATTTGGACAGGGCTATGAGCAGTTCTTC.

This sequence joins TRBV27 and TRBJ1-2; D is unclear. Germline assignment: CDR1 MNHEY and CDR2 SMNVEV (reference sequence). V lost 0 bases and J lost 9, with 20 bases in between. The CDR3 is made up of 16 amino acids. The CDR3 reads CASSLSITEGSIRYTF. DNA for the CDR3: TGTGCCAGCAGTTTATCGATAACGGAGGGTTCGATCCGCTACACCTTC.

This chain connects TRBV5-4 to TRBJ2-5; 7 bases map to TRBD1. The V and J ends lost 4 bases and 5 bases, in that order; junction bases with no gene match: 11. The CDR3 has 15 amino acids. The germline CDR1 and CDR2 sequences are SGHNT and YYREEE (reference sequence). The CDR3 is CASSIYRGDGETQYF. The CDR3 coding sequence is TGTGCCAGCAGCATCTACAGGGGCGACGGGGAGACCCAGTACTTC.

The CDR3 sequence: CASSVGGLAGLSTDTQYF. The CDR3 nucleotides are TGTGCCAGCAGCGTAGGGGGACTAGCGGGACTTAGCACAGATACGCAGTATTTT. The chain employs TRBV9 and TRBJ2-3, with 13 bases aligning to TRBD2. The CDR3 length is 18 residues. Germline lookup yields CDR1 SGDLS and CDR2 YYNGEE. J lost 0 bases, V lost 0 bases, and 4 bases had no gene match.

The gene calls are TRBV2 and TRBJ2-4, with TRBD2 as a possible D gene (5 bases). The CDR3 is 12 amino acids. Looked up from germline, CDR1 is SNHLY and CDR2 is FYNNEI. V was pared by 4 bases and J by 6 bases, with 7 bases between. The DNA for the CDR3 is TGTGCCAGCAGTGGTGAGGGAAACATTCAGTACTTC. This translates into CASSGEGNIQYF.

The genes are TRBV28 and TRBJ2-1, with 10 positions matching TRBD1. CDR1 and CDR2 (germline): MDHEN, SYDVKM. The CDR3 runs to 15 residues. Germline trimming cut 6 bases from V and 4 bases from J; bases unmatched to any gene: 6. The CDR3 coding sequence is TGTGCCAGCAGGCCCGGGACAGGGGTATACAATGAGCAGTTCTTC. Its translation is CASRPGTGVYNEQFF.

In its sample, this clone was seen once. The chain employs TRBV5-1 and TRBJ2-5; D call uncertain. The V gene's germline CDR1 is SGHRS and CDR2 YFSETQ. This CDR3 spans 14 amino acids. V lost 0 bases and J 1 base, leaving 7 bases between the germline ends. CDR3 region: CASSLVQSQETQYF. CDR3 DNA sequence: TGCGCCAGCAGCTTGGTTCAGAGCCAAGAGACCCAGTACTTC.

This clone was detected a few times. J is TRBJ1-4 and V is TRBV18; D gene unclear. Trimming removed 3 bases from V and 6 bases from J, with 14 bases in between. The CDR3 has 15 residues. Germline lookup yields CDR1 KGHSH and CDR2 LQKENI. CDR3 nucleotide sequence: TGTGCCAGCTCACCGGGGTTAGACCGTGATGAAAAACTGTTTTTT. Its protein product is CASSPGLDRDEKLFF.

The chain recombines TRBV21-1 with TRBJ1-4; the D call TRBD1 from the table was never checked on the DNA. TRBV21-1 is a pseudogene locus. This CDR3 is built from 15 residues. CDR3 nucleotides: TGTGCCAGCACCTGGAAGGGGGCTCTGAATGAAAAACTGTTTTTT. Residues: CASTWKGALNEKLFF.

This clone showed up just once. Other DNA sequences of this sample code for an identical CDR3. The genes are TRBV2 and TRBJ2-3; D possibly corresponds to TRBD2 (6 bases). This CDR3 contains 12 residues. Trimming removed 7 bases from V and 4 bases from J, with 9 bases in between. CDR1 is SNHLY, CDR2 FYNNEI, per germline. The CDR3 DNA reads as TGTGCCAGCAAAGAGCGGGCAGATACGCAGTATTTT. Amino acids: CASKERADTQYF.

This sequence joins TRBV30 and TRBJ2-7; 8 positions match TRBD1. Per the germline V gene, CDR1 is GTSNPN and CDR2 is SVGIG (reference sequence). CDR3 length: 13 amino acids. V lost 4 bases and J lost 5; bases outside the gene matches: 7. The CDR3 nucleotides read TGTGCCTGGACCAGACAGGGGCGGAACGAGCAGTACTTC. The encoded protein is CAWTRQGRNEQYF. Full variable domain (remainder filled in from reference TRBV30 and TRBJ2-7): SQTIHQWPATLVQPVGSPLSLECTVEGTSNPNLYWYRQAAGRGLQLLFYSVGIGQISSEVPQNLSASRPQDRQFILSSKKLLLSDSGFYLCAWTRQGRNEQYFGPGTRLTVT.

The genes are TRBV29-1 and TRBJ2-7, with TRBD2 identical over 14 bases. The CDR3 sequence is 14 residues long. CDR1 SQVTM and CDR2 ANQGSEA come from the germline V gene. Trimming cost V 5 bases and J 9 bases; bases outside gene matches: 9. The CDR3 is CSVLGGLAGEGQYF. The DNA of the CDR3 is TGCAGCGTTCTAGGGGGACTAGCGGGAGAAGGGCAGTACTTC.

Regarding this clone: The sample holds other DNA sequences that translate to the same CDR3. The DNA of the CDR3 is TGTGCCAGCCGCACAGATACGCAGTATTTT. It codes for CASRTDTQYF. The chain is built from TRBV27 and TRBJ2-3; D not certain. Germline lookup yields CDR1 MNHEY and CDR2 SMNVEV (reference sequence). The CDR3 covers 10 residues. V was clipped by 8 bases and J by 1 base, with 1 base between them.

The chain employs TRBV5-1 and TRBJ1-2, with TRBD1 as a possible D gene (5 bases). This CDR3 is built from 12 residues. V lost 0 bases and J 7 bases, leaving 7 bases between the germline ends. Per germline, CDR1 SGHRS and CDR2 YFSETQ. The CDR3 DNA is TGCGCCAGCAGCTTGGAGGGACGTGGCTACACCTTC. It yields the protein CASSLEGRGYTF.

J is TRBJ1-1 and V is TRBV28, with a tentative D call TRBD1 (5 bases). V lost 10 bases to trimming and J lost 2 bases, with 8 bases between them. Germline V gene lookup returns CDR1 MDHEN and CDR2 SYDVKM. The CDR3 has 11 residues. The CDR3 nucleotides are TGTGCCACCGGACACAACACTGAAGCTTTCTTT. Translated, it gives CATGHNTEAFF.

This chain connects TRBV7-3 to TRBJ2-2; weak D call: TRBD1 (6 bases). V was clipped by 6 bases and J by 8 bases, with 10 bases between them. This CDR3 comprises 12 residues. The germline gives CDR1 SGHTA, CDR2 FQGTGA. This chain's CDR3 is CASRQGSGELFF. Here the CDR3 DNA reads TGTGCCAGCAGACAGGGATCTGGGGAGCTGTTTTTT. Filled out from reference TRBV7-3 and TRBJ2-2, the complete variable domain reads GAGVSQTPSNKVTEKGKYVELRCDPISGHTALYWYRQSLGQGPEFLIYFQGTGAADDSGLPNDRFFAVRPEGSVSTLKIQRTERGDSAVYLCASRQGSGELFFGEGSRLTVL.

J is TRBJ2-7 and V is TRBV25-1; D is perhaps TRBD1 (6 bases). The CDR3 covers 13 residues. Germline V gene lookup returns CDR1 MGHDK and CDR2 SYGVNS. Trimming pared 4 bases from V and 2 bases from J, leaving 9 bases between. The CDR3 loop is CASSVPGAYEQYF. The CDR3 coding sequence is TGTGCCAGCAGTGTCCCAGGGGCCTACGAGCAGTACTTC.

The count of this clone is one. The chain is built from TRBV6-1 and TRBJ2-7; tentatively, D is TRBD2 (5 bases). This CDR3 contains 12 residues. The V end lost 7 bases, the J end lost 2 bases, and 9 bases lay between the germline ends. CDR1 and CDR2 from the germline V gene are MNHNS and SASEGT. DNA for the CDR3: TGTGCCAGCAAGGAGGCCCCCTACGAGCAGTACTTC. Protein sequence: CASKEAPYEQYF.